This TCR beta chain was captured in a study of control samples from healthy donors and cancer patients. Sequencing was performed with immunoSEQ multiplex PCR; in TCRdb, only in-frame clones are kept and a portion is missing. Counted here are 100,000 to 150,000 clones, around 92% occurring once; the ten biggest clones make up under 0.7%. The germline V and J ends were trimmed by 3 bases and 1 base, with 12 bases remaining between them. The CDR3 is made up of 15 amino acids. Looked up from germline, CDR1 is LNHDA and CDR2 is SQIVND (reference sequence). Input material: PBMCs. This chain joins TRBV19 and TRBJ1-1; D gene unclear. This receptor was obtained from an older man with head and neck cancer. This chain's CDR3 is CASSIRYRENTEAFF. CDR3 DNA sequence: TGTGCCAGTAGTATTCGGTACAGAGAGAACACTGAAGCTTTCTTT.